A single sample is the source of the 16 T cell receptor beta chains below, sequenced in a study of Ad26.COV2.S vaccination and SARS-CoV-2 variants. The table came from immunoSEQ multiplex PCR; TCRdb's copy has only in-frame clones and leaves some out. The repertoire includes around 380,000 clones, approximately 90% of them detected once, and roughly 3% sits in the top ten. The treatment: over 15 received Ad26.COV2.S at low or high dose, single or two shots; roughly five received placebo; per-sample allocation not given. Samples analyzed were those drawn on day 63 after the first vaccine or placebo injection. The sample here was peripheral blood, taken in a trial of Ad26.COV2.S vaccine versus placebo. Source of these receptors: a person between 18 and 59 years old who received the Ad26.COV2.S COVID-19 vaccine or a placebo.

This clone was found once. This chain connects TRBV25-1 to TRBJ1-1; D is unclear. This CDR3 is built from 13 residues. V dropped 6 bases and J dropped 7 bases, with 15 bases sitting between them. Germline loops: CDR1 MGHDK, CDR2 SYGVNS. The CDR3 DNA reads TGTGCCAGCAGGGGCATTGAAGCGGGTGAAGCTTTCTTT. This sequence encodes CASRGIEAGEAFF.

The chain combines TRBV10-1 with TRBJ2-5; D is ambiguous. Trimming took off 0 bases at V and 0 bases at J, with 8 bases between the two ends. The CDR3 consists of 15 residues. CDR1 is WNHNN, CDR2 SYGVQD, per germline (reference sequence). CDR3 in DNA: TGCGCCAGCAGTGAGTCGGGATGGTACCAAGAGACCCAGTACTTC. This gives the protein CASSESGWYQETQYF.

V is TRBV27 and J is TRBJ2-7; 12 bases match TRBD1. Trimming took 4 bases from V and 7 from J; bases not matched to a gene: 8. Germline lookup yields CDR1 MNHEY and CDR2 SMNVEV (reference sequence). The CDR3 sequence is 15 residues long. The CDR3: CASSYLGQGAGEQYF. The CDR3 DNA follows: TGTGCCAGCAGTTACTTGGGACAGGGGGCGGGAGAGCAGTACTTC.

The chain has TRBV3-1 (or the pseudogene TRBV3-2) and TRBJ1-1; D is possibly TRBD1 (6 bases). The CDR3 totals 14 residues. V was shortened by 6 bases and J by 5 bases, with 16 bases between the two germline ends. The germline gives CDR1 LGHDT, CDR2 YNNKEL (reference sequence). The CDR3 reads CASRTGGGETEAFF. The CDR3 coding sequence is TGTGCCAGCAGAACGGGTGGGGGCGAGACTGAAGCTTTCTTT.

This clone appeared a few times. The chain recombines TRBV7-2 with TRBJ1-2; D remains unclear. Germline V gives CDR1 SGHTA, CDR2 FQGNSA. The length of the CDR3 is 13 residues. Trimming pared 4 bases from V and 2 bases from J, leaving 8 bases between. CDR3 region: CASSSDGNYGYTF. The CDR3 DNA reads TGTGCCAGCAGCTCAGACGGAAACTATGGCTACACCTTC.

The V gene is TRBV4-1, the J gene TRBJ1-1; 9 nucleotides agree with TRBD1. V lost 0 bases, J lost 6 bases, and 5 bases stayed unmatched. Germline CDR1 MGHRA, CDR2 YSYEKL. This CDR3 contains 15 residues. CDR3 residues: CASSQEGQGVSEAFF. CDR3 DNA sequence: TGCGCCAGCAGCCAAGAGGGACAGGGAGTCTCTGAAGCTTTCTTT.

This chain uses TRBV6-5 with TRBJ1-4, with unresolved D. Trimming left V 4 bases short and J 0 bases short, with 9 bases between. This CDR3 is built from 15 residues. CDR1 MNHEY and CDR2 SVGAGI come from the germline V gene. CDR3 bases: TGTGCCAGCAGTTTCGACACCGCAACTAATGAAAAACTGTTTTTT. As protein: CASSFDTATNEKLFF.

The rearrangement uses TRBV5-1 and TRBJ1-6; D unresolved. This CDR3 is 17 amino acids long. CDR1 and CDR2 (germline): SGHRS, YFSETQ. Trimming removed 0 bases at V and 0 bases at J, with 10 bases between. Written as DNA, the CDR3 is TGCGCCAGCAGCTTGGAAGCTTCGAGCTCCTATAATTCACCCCTCCACTTT. Residues: CASSLEASSSYNSPLHF.

The chain combines TRBV6-6 with TRBJ1-5; 9 nucleotides agree with TRBD1. The V and J ends lost 4 bases and 5 bases, in that order; junction bases with no gene match: 6. CDR1 and CDR2 (germline): MNHNY, SVGAGI (reference sequence). This CDR3 region has 15 residues. CDR3 in DNA: TGTGCCAGCAGTTGGGGACAGGGCCGATATCAGCCCCAGCATTTT. Translating it yields CASSWGQGRYQPQHF.

This clone appeared a few times. The chain combines TRBV28 with TRBJ2-7; perhaps TRBD2 as D (5 bases). In germline, CDR1 is MDHEN, CDR2 SYDVKM. CDR3 length: 12 residues. V lost 5 bases and J lost 7, with 12 bases in between. CDR3 bases: TGTGCCAGCAGTCAAGGACTCGTGGAGCAGTACTTC. This translates into CASSQGLVEQYF.

The rearrangement links TRBV25-1 to TRBJ1-5, with 7 bases lining up with TRBD1. V was pared by 4 bases and J by 7 bases, with 7 bases of the junction left unmatched. The CDR3 has 14 residues. CDR1 and CDR2 from the germline V gene are MGHDK and SYGVNS. The CDR3 bases are TGTGCCAGCAGTGGGGCCGACAGGGACCAGCCCCAGCATTTT. Translated, it gives CASSGADRDQPQHF.

The V call is TRBV4-2, the J call TRBJ2-2; the match to TRBD1 covers 8 bases. With 3 bases clipped from V and 1 base from J, the junction kept 7 bases outside the gene matches. Germline lookup yields CDR1 LGHNA and CDR2 YNFKEQ. CDR3 length: 17 residues. The CDR3, as DNA: TGTGCCAGCAGCCAGACCGGACAGGGAGGGAACACCGGGGAGCTGTTTTTT. This encodes CASSQTGQGGNTGELFF.

This clone was found a few times. The chain joins TRBV30 to TRBJ1-5; D unclear. CDR3 length equals 14 residues. V was trimmed by 0 bases and J by 3 bases, leaving 9 bases between them. Germline V CDR1 and CDR2: GTSNPN, SVGIG (reference sequence). CDR3 coding DNA: TGTGCCTGGAGTGTAGCCACAGACAATCAGCCCCAGCATTTT. It specifies CAWSVATDNQPQHF.

The CDR3 nucleotides read TGTGCCAGCAGTTACTCAGGGGGGCAAACCGGCTACACCTTC. Its translation is CASSYSGGQTGYTF. The chain uses TRBV6-2 or TRBV6-3 and TRBJ1-2; D may be TRBD1 (6 bases). CDR1 is MNHEY, CDR2 SVGEGT, per germline. This CDR3 has 14 amino acids. Trimming removed 0 bases at V and 8 bases at J, with 13 bases between.

This clone appeared a single time. The rearrangement uses TRBV7-2 and TRBJ2-1; D ambiguous. Looked up from germline, CDR1 is SGHTA and CDR2 is FQGNSA. Trimming took 6 bases from V and 0 from J, leaving 12 bases between them. CDR3 length equals 15 residues. The CDR3 sequence is CASRPDLSSYNEQFF. The CDR3 coding sequence is TGTGCCAGCAGGCCAGACTTGAGCTCCTACAATGAGCAGTTCTTC.

The rearrangement uses TRBV27 and TRBJ1-6; the D gene is possibly TRBD1 (5 bases). The CDR3 has 15 residues. Germline lookup yields CDR1 MNHEY and CDR2 SMNVEV (reference sequence). V lost 3 bases, J lost 8 bases, and 14 bases lay in between. The CDR3 is CASSFGGRGDSPLHF. The CDR3 DNA is TGTGCCAGCAGTTTCGGGGGGAGGGGAGATTCACCCCTCCACTTT.